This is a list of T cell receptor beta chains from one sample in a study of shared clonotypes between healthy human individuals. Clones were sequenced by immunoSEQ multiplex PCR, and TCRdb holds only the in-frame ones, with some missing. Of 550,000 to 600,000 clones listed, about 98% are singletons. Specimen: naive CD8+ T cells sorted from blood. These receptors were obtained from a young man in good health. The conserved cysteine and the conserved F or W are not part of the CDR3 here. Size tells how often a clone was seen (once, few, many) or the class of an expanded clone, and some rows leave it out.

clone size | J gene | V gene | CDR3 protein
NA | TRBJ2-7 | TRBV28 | ASTSILGLAGTNYEQY
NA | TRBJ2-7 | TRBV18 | ASSEGLAGFYEQY
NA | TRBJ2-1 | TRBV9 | ASSVGVAGSDEQF
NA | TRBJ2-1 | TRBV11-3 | ASSLEARFNNEQF
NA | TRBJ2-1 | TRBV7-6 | ASSLEGTTSYNEQF
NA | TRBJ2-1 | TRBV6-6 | ASSFLASSYNEQF
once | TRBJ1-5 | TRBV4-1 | ASSSDRDNQPQH
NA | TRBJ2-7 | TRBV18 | ASSLGTSGTYEQY
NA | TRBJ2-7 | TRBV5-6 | ASSWVIRVNEQY
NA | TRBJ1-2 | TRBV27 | ASSFRRGGYGYT
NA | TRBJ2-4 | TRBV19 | ASSMQRAFGNIQY
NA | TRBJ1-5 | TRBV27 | ASSRGYSNQPQH
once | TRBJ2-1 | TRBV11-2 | ASSLARDFGDEQF
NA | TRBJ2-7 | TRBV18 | ASSPERTGRYEQY
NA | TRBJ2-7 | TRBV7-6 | ASSLAGLDSSYEQY
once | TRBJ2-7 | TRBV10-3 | ASRNSSSYEQY
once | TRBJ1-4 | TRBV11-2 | ASSFPRNSLNEKLF